This TCR beta chain was observed in a study of cytomegalovirus exposure and HLA in healthy donors. The PCR used 60 Vbeta and 13 Jbeta primers. Produced via immunoSEQ multiplex PCR; TCRdb's table is partial and in-frame only. The data contain 160,000 or so clones, around 80% of them singletons. Germline trimming cut 0 bases from V and 3 bases from J; bases unmatched to any gene: 10. The germline V gene has CDR1 SGDLS and CDR2 YYNGEE. There are 17 residues in the CDR3. In nominal health when sampled, donors likely had unrecorded immune exposures nonetheless. Study-level results: The authors enumerated 150 to 200 TCR beta chains as linked to cytomegalovirus.

A word on this clone: Its antigen is not known.

The sequence derives from a woman between 18 and 29 years old in good health and CMV-seronegative. The chain joins TRBV9 to TRBJ2-7; 9 positions match TRBD1. The sample comprised PBMCs. CDR3 in DNA: TGTGCCAGCAGCGTAGCTGGGGGGGGACAGGGAGGCTACGAGCAGTACTTC. Translating gives CASSVAGGGQGGYEQYF.